The entry below gives a single T cell receptor (beta chain) sequence along with its context. The antigen remains undetermined. Synthesis of cDNA was accomplished via 5'RACE employing 10-nucleotide random UMIs. TCRdb re-analysed the 5' RACE reads in MiXCR, keeping a single row per CDR3 protein. The profile shows some 46,000 distinct CDR3 sequences, roughly 4.4% of them singletons. These data are taken from a study of neurological immune-mediated disorders. Study summary: The multiple sclerosis group of approximately 35 included 31 relapsing-remitting and 3 secondary progressive patients.

2 million unsorted PBMCs were stored in RNAlater at -80 °C before RNA extraction. Notes on the study in general: In HTLV-1-associated myelopathy, TCR clonal expansion was greatest, whereas multiple sclerosis had the least, falling below healthy controls.

With 4 bases clipped from V and 2 bases from J, the junction kept 6 bases outside the gene matches. CDR3 length: 14 residues. CDR1 is SGDLS, CDR2 YYNGEE, per germline. The clonotype originates from a woman aged 55-69 years with multiple sclerosis. V and J are TRBV9 and TRBJ2-7; the match to TRBD1 covers 7 bases. Specimen: PBMCs. The CDR3 nucleotides read TGTGCCAGCAGCCCCTGGGACAGACCCTACGAGCAGTACTTC. This encodes CASSPWDRPYEQYF.